This TCR beta chain was sequenced during a study of CD8+ T cells in alopecia areata. General study findings and limits: Lesional scalp, especially alopecia totalis/universalis, showed higher clonality than normal scalp.

To note about this clone: Its antigen is not known.

Sequencing relied on a cDNA template that was reverse transcribed from extracted RNA. The table came from immunoSEQ multiplex PCR; TCRdb's copy has only in-frame clones and leaves some out. The sample has roughly 150,000 clones; roughly 58% are singletons. V lost 9 bases and J lost 4, with 16 bases in between. CDR1 is LNHNV, CDR2 YYDKDF, per germline (reference sequence). CDR3 length: 14 residues. This sequence was found in a human donor in good health. The sample comprised CD8+ T cells sorted from blood. This chain links TRBV15 with TRBJ2-1; D remains unclear. CDR3 loop: CATSTPQEYNEQFF. The DNA of the CDR3 is TGTGCCACATCGACCCCCCAGGAGTACAATGAGCAGTTCTTC.